The 11 T cell receptor beta chains given below trace back to one sample, sequenced in a study of vaccination effects on CD4 cells after COVID-19. The antigens these receptors bind are not known. Subsequent to roughly 9 days of culture, CD4+ T cells were isolated. Method: immunoSEQ multiplex PCR; TCRdb's copy keeps in-frame clones and lacks some. The sample records some 40,000 clones, roughly 74% being singletons. The sample here was CD4+ T cells from PBMCs cultured without peptide, taken before COVID-19 vaccination. These TCRs come from a human donor who received a COVID-19 vaccine.

V and J are TRBV4-1 and TRBJ1-2, with 8 nucleotides matching TRBD1. Trimming at V came to 0 bases and at J to 4 bases, leaving 4 bases not matched to a gene. Per germline, CDR1 MGHRA and CDR2 YSYEKL. The CDR3 is 15 amino acids. The DNA of the CDR3 is TGCGCCAGCAGCCAAGATGGGACAGGCCTCTATGGCTACACCTTC. This encodes CASSQDGTGLYGYTF.

The rearrangement links TRBV6-2 or TRBV6-3 to TRBJ2-5, with 10 bases aligning to TRBD2. Germline CDR1 reads MNHEY; CDR2 reads SVGEGT. J was trimmed by 5 bases and V by 2 bases; bases with no gene match: 14. The CDR3 has 18 amino acids. The CDR3 region is CASSYPLRVAGGYETQYF. In nucleotides, the CDR3 is TGTGCCAGCAGTTACCCCCTGCGAGTAGCGGGGGGTTATGAGACCCAGTACTTC.

The rearrangement links TRBV11-2 to TRBJ1-6; D not resolved. The V and J ends lost 1 base and 6 bases respectively, with 7 bases between them. CDR1 SGHAT and CDR2 FQNNGV come from the germline V gene. This CDR3 spans 14 amino acids. The CDR3 here is CASSLGHPNSPLHF. The CDR3 bases are TGTGCCAGCAGCTTAGGGCACCCTAATTCACCCCTCCACTTT.

This chain connects TRBV18 to TRBJ2-1; TRBD2 is a possible D gene (6 bases). The germline CDR1 and CDR2 sequences are KGHSH and LQKENI. Between the trimmed V and J ends, which lost 4 bases and 5 bases, there was a span of 18 bases. This CDR3 comprises 16 residues. The CDR3 protein is CASSLKLSGGNNEQFF. As DNA, the CDR3 is TGTGCCAGCTCACTCAAACTTAGCGGCGGAAACAATGAGCAGTTCTTC.

V and J are TRBV25-1 and TRBJ1-1; D perhaps matches TRBD1 (5 bases). CDR1 is MGHDK and CDR2 is SYGVNS in the germline V gene. This CDR3 is built from 16 residues. V was shortened by 0 bases and J by 5 bases, with 16 bases between the two germline ends. CDR3 in DNA: TGTGCCAGCAGTGAATACCAAGCGGCAGGGAAAACTGAAGCTTTCTTT. Translated, it gives CASSEYQAAGKTEAFF.

This clone was counted between two and nine times. This chain connects TRBV2 to TRBJ2-7, with D possibly being TRBD1 (5 bases). The germline V gene encodes CDR1 SNHLY and CDR2 FYNNEI. The CDR3 has 13 residues. V shed 6 bases and J shed 0 bases, with 9 bases lying between them. The CDR3: CASSRQSSYEQYF. The CDR3 DNA reads TGTGCCAGCAGCCGACAGAGCTCCTACGAGCAGTACTTC.

This clone has only a few counts. The chain couples TRBV5-6 to TRBJ1-5; D possibly corresponds to TRBD1 (6 bases). Per germline, CDR1 SGHDT and CDR2 YYEEEE. This CDR3 region has 16 residues. V dropped 1 base and J dropped 6 bases, with 17 bases sitting between them. CDR3 bases: TGTGCCAGCAGCTTGAGGGGGGCCGGCAGCCTTCAGCCCCAGCATTTT. Amino acids: CASSLRGAGSLQPQHF.

This clone was counted only a few times. The rearrangement links TRBV7-9 to TRBJ2-2; weak D call: TRBD2 (5 bases). V was clipped by 0 bases and J by 0 bases, with 11 bases between them. Germline CDR1 SEHNR, CDR2 FQNEAQ (reference sequence). This CDR3 comprises 17 residues. CDR3 in amino acids: CASSLALAASNTGELFF. CDR3 sequence (DNA): TGTGCCAGCAGCTTAGCGCTAGCAGCTTCGAACACCGGGGAGCTGTTTTTT.

This clone was found once. The chain links TRBV3-1 (or the pseudogene TRBV3-2) to TRBJ2-3; D not certain. This CDR3 region has 15 residues. Trimming removed 0 bases from V and 6 bases from J, with 13 bases in between. Germline V gene data show CDR1 as LGHDT and CDR2 as YNNKEL (reference sequence). In nucleotides, the CDR3 is TGTGCCAGCAGCCAAGAGGGTAGGGTGACGGATACGCAGTATTTT. Translating gives CASSQEGRVTDTQYF.

This clone was observed a handful of times. A junction boundary mismatches the germline segment, possibly from a read error. The genes are TRBV7-3 and TRBJ2-3; 9 bases are shared with TRBD2. This CDR3 comprises 13 residues. Germline CDR1 is SGHTA and CDR2 is FQGTGA. CDR3 region: CASSLTSGDTQYF. CDR3 sequence (DNA): TGTGCCAGCAGCCTAACTAGCGGGGATACGCAGTATTTT.

The CDR3 sequence is CASSLWVAASTDTQYF. CDR3 nucleotides: TGTGCCAGCAGTTTATGGGTAGCGGCTAGCACAGATACGCAGTATTTT. The V call is TRBV27, the J call TRBJ2-3; D perhaps matches TRBD2 (6 bases). This CDR3 is 16 amino acids long. The V and J ends lost 1 base and 0 bases respectively, with 11 bases between them. Germline loops: CDR1 MNHEY, CDR2 SMNVEV (reference sequence).